This T cell receptor beta chain was recorded in a study of T cells in women clearing cervical HPV infection. Remarks on this clone: The CDR3 extends 3 residues past the end of the read, so its final part is completed from the germline J gene.

This CDR3 spans 14 amino acids. CDR1 is SGHTA and CDR2 is FQGTGA in the germline V gene. The J segment lost 2 bases and the V segment lost 5 bases, leaving 5 bases of the junction unmatched. The repertoire was sequenced with immunoSEQ multiplex PCR; TCRdb's copy has only in-frame clones and lacks some. This specimen shows roughly 30,000 clones; the ten leading clones hold roughly 20%. The chain joins TRBV7-3 to TRBJ1-2; 7 nucleotides align to TRBD1. This clonotype was sampled from a woman between 18 and 69 years old with a cervical HPV16 infection that either progressed to CIN3+ or cleared (not recorded which). The sample was blood buffy coat. CDR3 region: CASSPQGGNYGYTF. The part of the CDR3 DNA that was read is TGTGCCAGCAGCCCCCAAGGGGGCAACTATGGC.